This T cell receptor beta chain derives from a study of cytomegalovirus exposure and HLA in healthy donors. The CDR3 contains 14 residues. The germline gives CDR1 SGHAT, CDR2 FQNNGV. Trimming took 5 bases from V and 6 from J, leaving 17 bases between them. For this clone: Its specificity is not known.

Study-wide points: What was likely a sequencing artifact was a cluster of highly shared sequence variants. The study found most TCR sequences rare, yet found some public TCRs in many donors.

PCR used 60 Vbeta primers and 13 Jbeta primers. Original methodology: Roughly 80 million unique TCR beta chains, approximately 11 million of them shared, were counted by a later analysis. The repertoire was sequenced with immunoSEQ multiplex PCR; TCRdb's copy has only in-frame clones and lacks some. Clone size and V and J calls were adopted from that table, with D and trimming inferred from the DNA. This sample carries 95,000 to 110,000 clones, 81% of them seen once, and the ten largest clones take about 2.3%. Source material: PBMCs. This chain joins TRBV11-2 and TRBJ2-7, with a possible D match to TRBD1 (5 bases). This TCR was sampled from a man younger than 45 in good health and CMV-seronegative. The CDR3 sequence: CASSRQLTGSEQYF. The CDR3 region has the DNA TGTGCCAGCAGCCGACAGCTTACCGGTTCCGAGCAGTACTTC.